The clone carrying this T cell receptor (beta chain) was seen at least ten times. No antigen is known for it. This entry belongs to a study of blood T cells in healthy people across ages. Study-level findings and limits: Whereas aged donors had fewer naive CD4+ cells, long-lived donors had more of them and higher diversity. Older individuals had lower TCR beta diversity per million T cells (the decline was roughly linear). Expanded clonotype changes were possibly confounded by unknown donor CMV status.

Trimming cost V 4 bases and J 6 bases; bases outside gene matches: 8. CDR1 is SQVTM, CDR2 ANQGSEA, per germline. The length of the CDR3 is 15 residues. Each donor was a healthy Caucasian individual from Russia, aged roughly 6 to 90. For the second PCR, which ran for about 7 to 11 cycles, a sample-barcoded 5' primer and a J-beta primer mix were used. From the 5' RACE reads, TCRdb called clonotypes with MiXCR, one entry per CDR3 protein. The sample holds about 680,000 distinct CDR3 sequences, around half seen once. This receptor was taken from a woman between 55 and 75 years old in good health. The chain recombines TRBV29-1 with TRBJ2-1; 11 bases line up with TRBD2. Material for sequencing was blood. CDR3 protein: CSVVGGLAGGNEQFF. Here the CDR3 DNA reads TGCAGCGTTGTGGGCGGCCTAGCGGGAGGCAATGAGCAGTTCTTC.